Detailed here is one TCR beta chain. Primers for the PCR totalled 60 Vbeta and 13 Jbeta. TCRdb's copy holds only in-frame clones and misses some; the assay was immunoSEQ multiplex PCR. The repertoire holds more than 90,000 clones, with approximately 76% as singletons. The data are from a study of cytomegalovirus exposure and HLA in healthy donors. The CDR3 has 15 amino acids. Germline loops: CDR1 MNHNS, CDR2 SASEGT. The V and J ends lost 3 bases and 2 bases, in that order; junction bases with no gene match: 6. The V and J genes are TRBV6-1 and TRBJ2-7; 8 positions match TRBD1. The receptor was isolated from a man aged 50 or older in good health and CMV-seropositive. The sample comprised PBMCs. The CDR3 loop is CASSEAPTGAYEQYF. The DNA of the CDR3 is TGTGCCAGCAGTGAGGCACCGACAGGGGCCTACGAGCAGTACTTC.